These 25 T cell receptor beta chains originate from one sample sequenced in a study of T-cell memory formation after mild COVID-19. TCRdb redid the calling of the 5' RACE reads with MiXCR, one entry per CDR3 protein. The sample records around 310,000 distinct CDR3 sequences, 15% to 20% being singletons. Sequencing was carried out using PBMCs or a T cell subset sorted from them (not recorded which). The receptors derive from a man younger than 30 who had mild COVID-19 (a few samples of this study predate the infection). Cell type and time point are not known.

The V gene is TRBV5-1, the J gene TRBJ2-7, with D unresolved. V dropped 1 base and J dropped 0 bases, with 11 bases sitting between them. This CDR3 is built from 15 residues. Germline V gene data show CDR1 as SGHRS and CDR2 as YFSETQ. CDR3 nucleotide sequence: TGCGCCAGCAGCTTGCTCGGCGGAAGCTCCTACGAGCAGTACGTC. This sequence encodes CASSLLGGSSYEQYV.

This clonotype was counted a few times. The DNA of the CDR3 is TGTGCCAGCAGTCGGTCAGGGTACAATCAGCCCCAGCATTTT. Its translation: CASSRSGYNQPQHF. The chain uses TRBV27 and TRBJ1-5, with D perhaps TRBD1 (5 bases). Germline CDR1 and CDR2: MNHEY and SMNVEV (reference sequence). V lost 5 bases to trimming and J lost 3 bases, with 11 bases between them. The CDR3 consists of 14 residues.

The chain carries TRBV9 and TRBJ1-2; D ambiguous. Germline V CDR1 and CDR2: SGDLS, YYNGEE. The CDR3 extends over 14 amino acids. Trimming stripped 3 bases from V and 1 base from J, with 10 bases between. In DNA form, the CDR3 reads TGTGCCAGCAGCGCGGGCACAAATAACTATGGCTACACCTTC. Its translation: CASSAGTNNYGYTF.

The genes are TRBV6-2 or TRBV6-3 and TRBJ2-3; D remains unclear. The CDR3 is made up of 12 amino acids. With 2 bases removed from V and 12 bases from J, the gap between germline ends came to 12 bases. The germline V gene has CDR1 MNHEY and CDR2 SVGEGT. CDR3 residues: CASSYDGDSQYF. DNA for the CDR3: TGTGCCAGCAGTTACGACGGCGATTCCCAGTATTTT.

The chain links TRBV7-9 to TRBJ2-3, with a possible D match to TRBD2 (6 bases). From germline, CDR1 is SEHNR and CDR2 FQNEAQ (reference sequence). This CDR3 has 16 amino acids. With 5 bases removed from V and 0 bases from J, the gap between germline ends came to 15 bases. The CDR3 region is CASSRTGRGSTDTQYF. In DNA form, the CDR3 reads TGTGCCAGCAGCCGTACTGGGCGGGGTAGCACAGATACGCAGTATTTT.

In its sample, this clonotype was seen many times. CDR3 sequence reads: CSVALGMKVSGANVLTF. The CDR3 nucleotides read TGCAGCGTTGCTTTAGGAATGAAGGTCTCTGGGGCCAACGTCCTGACTTTC. The chain uses TRBV29-1 and TRBJ2-6; D ambiguous. From germline, CDR1 is SQVTM and CDR2 ANQGSEA. This CDR3 contains 17 residues. V was trimmed by 4 bases and J by 0 bases, leaving 16 bases between them.

This rearrangement joins TRBV30 to TRBJ1-1; 7 nucleotides match TRBD1. Trimming cost V 5 bases and J 4 bases; bases outside gene matches: 1. Germline lookup yields CDR1 GTSNPN and CDR2 SVGIG (reference sequence). This CDR3 comprises 11 residues. CDR3 nucleotides: TGTGCCTGGGCAGGGGGCACTGAAGCTTTCTTT. Its protein product is CAWAGGTEAFF.

The table lists this clonotype with a few counts. The V and J genes are TRBV7-9 and TRBJ1-6; D is undetermined. This CDR3 has 14 residues. The V and J ends lost 2 bases and 10 bases respectively, with 12 bases between them. Germline-derived CDR1 and CDR2 are SEHNR and FQNEAQ (reference sequence). CDR3 in DNA: TGTGCCAGCAGCTTACTGTCCGGAGGATCACCCCTCCACTTT. It translates to CASSLLSGGSPLHF.

This clonotype has at least ten counts. The chain carries TRBV29-1 and TRBJ2-7; no definite D call. V was clipped by 0 bases and J by 3 bases, with 12 bases between them. Germline CDR1 and CDR2: SQVTM and ANQGSEA. The CDR3 runs 14 residues. In DNA, the CDR3 is TGCAGCGTTGAAGATAGTGGGGATAGCTACGAGCAGTACTTC. Its protein is CSVEDSGDSYEQYF.

This clonotype came up a few times. The genes are TRBV2 and TRBJ1-1; D is possibly TRBD1 (6 bases). The length of the CDR3 is 12 residues. V was trimmed by 11 bases and J by 4 bases, leaving 14 bases between them. Germline V gene sequence: CDR1 SNHLY, CDR2 FYNNEI. The CDR3 coding sequence is TGTGCCTGCTACAGGACAGCCACTGAAGCTTTCTTT. This gives the protein CACYRTATEAFF. The full variable domain, its missing parts supplied by reference TRBV2 and TRBJ1-1, is EPEVTQTPSHQVTQMGQEVILRCVPISNHLYFYWYRQILGQKVEFLVSFYNNEISEKSEIFDDQFSVERPDGSNFTLKIRSTKLEDSAMYFCACYRTATEAFFGQGTRLTVV.

This clonotype occurred a few times. The chain links TRBV5-1 to TRBJ2-7, with 8 positions matching TRBD2. The CDR3 has 15 residues. Trimming removed 4 bases from V and 4 bases from J; junction bases left unmatched: 10. The germline V gene encodes CDR1 SGHRS and CDR2 YFSETQ. CDR3 sequence reads: CASSPRRGDRYEQYF. As DNA, the CDR3 is TGCGCCAGCAGCCCGAGGCGGGGGGATCGATACGAGCAGTACTTC. The variable domain in full, completed from reference TRBV5-1 and TRBJ2-7, reads KAGVTQTPRYLIKTRGQQVTLSCSPISGHRSVSWYQQTPGQGLQFLFEYFSETQRNKGNFPGRFSGRQFSNSRSEMNVSTLELGDSALYLCASSPRRGDRYEQYFGPGTRLTVT.

This clonotype turned up a few times. This sequence joins TRBV9 and TRBJ2-5; 8 bases fit TRBD2. With 5 bases clipped from V and 5 bases from J, the junction kept 11 bases outside the gene matches. The CDR3 is 15 residues long. CDR1 is SGDLS, CDR2 YYNGEE, per germline. CDR3 sequence (DNA): TGTGCCAGCAGTGTGGAGGGGACTAGTGGGGAGACCCAGTACTTC. It encodes CASSVEGTSGETQYF.

The chain joins TRBV7-8 to TRBJ1-6; D is undetermined. The germline CDR1 and CDR2 sequences are SGHVS and FQNEAQ. The CDR3 extends over 15 amino acids. Trimming took 0 bases from V and 4 from J, leaving 7 bases between them. CDR3 in DNA: TGTGCCAGCAGCTTAGCGCGGGAGTATAATTCACCCCTCCACTTT. It yields the protein CASSLAREYNSPLHF. The variable domain in full, completed from reference TRBV7-8 and TRBJ1-6, reads GAGVSQSPRYKVAKRGQDVALRCDPISGHVSLFWYQQALGQGPEFLTYFQNEAQLDKSGLPSDRFFAERPEGSVSTLKIQRTQQEDSAVYLCASSLAREYNSPLHFGNGTRLTVT.

Comment on this clonotype: Its ends do not fully match the called genes, so a read error is possible. This rearrangement joins TRBV20-1 to TRBJ1-5; D not certain. Looked up from germline, CDR1 is DFQATT and CDR2 is SNEGSKA (reference sequence). This CDR3 comprises 12 residues. The CDR3 loop reads CSARDLNQTQHF. In nucleotides, the CDR3 is TGCAGTGCTAGAGACCTTAATCAGACCCAGCATTTT.

This clonotype appeared a single time. This chain uses TRBV7-2 with TRBJ1-5; unclear D gene. CDR3 length: 15 amino acids. Trimming removed 1 base at V and 10 bases at J, with 17 bases between. Germline assignment: CDR1 SGHTA and CDR2 FQGNSA. The CDR3, as DNA: TGTGCCAGCAGCTTAGAGGCGGCCTCCACAGCTCCCCAGCATTTT. Amino acids: CASSLEAASTAPQHF.

This clonotype was picked up many times. The chain has TRBV2 and TRBJ2-4, with 9 bases that match TRBD2. Germline CDR1 reads SNHLY; CDR2 reads FYNNEI. V shed 0 bases and J 9 bases; nucleotides not matched to a gene: 6. The CDR3 runs 15 residues. The CDR3 reads CASSEAASGVGIQYF. CDR3 bases: TGTGCCAGCAGTGAAGCGGCTAGCGGGGTGGGCATTCAGTACTTC.

This chain joins TRBV6-6 and TRBJ2-6; TRBD1 aligns across 10 bases. The CDR3 sequence is 16 residues long. In germline, CDR1 is MNHNY, CDR2 SVGAGI (reference sequence). Trimming at V came to 11 bases and at J to 0 bases, leaving 7 bases not matched to a gene. The CDR3: CAGEGTGDSGANVLTF. In DNA, the CDR3 is TGTGCCGGAGAAGGGACAGGGGACTCTGGGGCCAACGTCCTGACTTTC.

This clonotype was observed a few times. The chain has TRBV10-3 and TRBJ2-2; D remains unclear. V was trimmed by 8 bases and J by 2 bases, leaving 9 bases between them. The CDR3 runs to 13 residues. Germline CDR1 reads ENHRY; CDR2 reads SYGVKD. The CDR3 region is CAISGKNTGELFF. DNA for the CDR3: TGTGCCATCTCGGGCAAAAACACCGGGGAGCTGTTTTTT.

V is TRBV25-1 and J is TRBJ2-1; D possibly corresponds to TRBD2 (6 bases). Trimming removed 3 bases at V and 0 bases at J, with 15 bases between. The CDR3 extends over 17 amino acids. The V gene's germline CDR1 is MGHDK and CDR2 SYGVNS. In DNA, the CDR3 is TGTGCCAGCAGTGAGCCTCAGGGAGCGGGCTCCTACAATGAGCAGTTCTTC. Translating gives CASSEPQGAGSYNEQFF.

This chain joins TRBV4-2 and TRBJ1-1; D is perhaps TRBD1 (6 bases). Germline V gene lookup returns CDR1 LGHNA and CDR2 YNFKEQ. The CDR3 has 11 residues. V was clipped by 5 bases and J by 14 bases, with 15 bases between them. CDR3 loop: CASSLGRGKFF. In DNA form, the CDR3 reads TGTGCCAGCAGCTTGGGTAGGGGGAAATTCTTT.

This clonotype has a handful of counts. This chain joins TRBV7-2 and TRBJ2-5, with 10 bases fitting TRBD2. Germline CDR1 reads SGHTA; CDR2 reads FQGNSA. With 5 bases clipped from V and 0 bases from J, the junction kept 12 bases outside the gene matches. This CDR3 spans 18 amino acids. CDR3 amino acids: CASSLGGSGGTYQETQYF. DNA of the CDR3: TGTGCCAGCAGCCTAGGGGGTAGCGGGGGGACGTACCAAGAGACCCAGTACTTC.

The J gene is TRBJ2-4, the V gene TRBV20-1; D perhaps matches TRBD1 (5 bases). The CDR3 loop spans 14 amino acids. Germline V gives CDR1 DFQATT, CDR2 SNEGSKA (reference sequence). V was shortened by 6 bases and J by 5 bases, with 17 bases between the two germline ends. The CDR3 is CSASRGMLENIQYF. DNA for the CDR3: TGCAGTGCAAGTAGGGGCATGCTCGAAAACATTCAGTACTTC.

The CDR3 DNA follows: TGTGCCAGCAGCGGCGAGAGCTCCTACGAGCAGTACGTC. Translation gives CASSGESSYEQYV. The rearrangement links TRBV7-9 to TRBJ2-7, with unresolved D. CDR3 length: 13 residues. Per germline, CDR1 SEHNR and CDR2 FQNEAQ (reference sequence). V was cut by 5 bases and J by 0 bases, with 8 bases left in between.

This clonotype was seen repeatedly, ten times or more. V usage is TRBV2 and J usage is TRBJ2-7; 7 bases agree with TRBD1. This CDR3 contains 15 residues. Germline V CDR1 and CDR2: SNHLY, FYNNEI. Trimming removed 7 bases from V and 0 bases from J; junction bases left unmatched: 9. CDR3 in DNA: TGTGCCAGCACGTATCGGACAGGAACCTCCTACGAGCAGTACGTC. It codes for CASTYRTGTSYEQYV.

The chain uses TRBV7-2 and TRBJ2-3; D is ambiguous. The germline CDR1 and CDR2 sequences are SGHTA and FQGNSA. This CDR3 region has 14 residues. V dropped 2 bases and J dropped 6 bases, with 12 bases sitting between them. For the CDR3, the DNA is TGTGCCAGCAGCTTAATACATTCCGGGGATACGCAGTATTTT. It specifies CASSLIHSGDTQYF.